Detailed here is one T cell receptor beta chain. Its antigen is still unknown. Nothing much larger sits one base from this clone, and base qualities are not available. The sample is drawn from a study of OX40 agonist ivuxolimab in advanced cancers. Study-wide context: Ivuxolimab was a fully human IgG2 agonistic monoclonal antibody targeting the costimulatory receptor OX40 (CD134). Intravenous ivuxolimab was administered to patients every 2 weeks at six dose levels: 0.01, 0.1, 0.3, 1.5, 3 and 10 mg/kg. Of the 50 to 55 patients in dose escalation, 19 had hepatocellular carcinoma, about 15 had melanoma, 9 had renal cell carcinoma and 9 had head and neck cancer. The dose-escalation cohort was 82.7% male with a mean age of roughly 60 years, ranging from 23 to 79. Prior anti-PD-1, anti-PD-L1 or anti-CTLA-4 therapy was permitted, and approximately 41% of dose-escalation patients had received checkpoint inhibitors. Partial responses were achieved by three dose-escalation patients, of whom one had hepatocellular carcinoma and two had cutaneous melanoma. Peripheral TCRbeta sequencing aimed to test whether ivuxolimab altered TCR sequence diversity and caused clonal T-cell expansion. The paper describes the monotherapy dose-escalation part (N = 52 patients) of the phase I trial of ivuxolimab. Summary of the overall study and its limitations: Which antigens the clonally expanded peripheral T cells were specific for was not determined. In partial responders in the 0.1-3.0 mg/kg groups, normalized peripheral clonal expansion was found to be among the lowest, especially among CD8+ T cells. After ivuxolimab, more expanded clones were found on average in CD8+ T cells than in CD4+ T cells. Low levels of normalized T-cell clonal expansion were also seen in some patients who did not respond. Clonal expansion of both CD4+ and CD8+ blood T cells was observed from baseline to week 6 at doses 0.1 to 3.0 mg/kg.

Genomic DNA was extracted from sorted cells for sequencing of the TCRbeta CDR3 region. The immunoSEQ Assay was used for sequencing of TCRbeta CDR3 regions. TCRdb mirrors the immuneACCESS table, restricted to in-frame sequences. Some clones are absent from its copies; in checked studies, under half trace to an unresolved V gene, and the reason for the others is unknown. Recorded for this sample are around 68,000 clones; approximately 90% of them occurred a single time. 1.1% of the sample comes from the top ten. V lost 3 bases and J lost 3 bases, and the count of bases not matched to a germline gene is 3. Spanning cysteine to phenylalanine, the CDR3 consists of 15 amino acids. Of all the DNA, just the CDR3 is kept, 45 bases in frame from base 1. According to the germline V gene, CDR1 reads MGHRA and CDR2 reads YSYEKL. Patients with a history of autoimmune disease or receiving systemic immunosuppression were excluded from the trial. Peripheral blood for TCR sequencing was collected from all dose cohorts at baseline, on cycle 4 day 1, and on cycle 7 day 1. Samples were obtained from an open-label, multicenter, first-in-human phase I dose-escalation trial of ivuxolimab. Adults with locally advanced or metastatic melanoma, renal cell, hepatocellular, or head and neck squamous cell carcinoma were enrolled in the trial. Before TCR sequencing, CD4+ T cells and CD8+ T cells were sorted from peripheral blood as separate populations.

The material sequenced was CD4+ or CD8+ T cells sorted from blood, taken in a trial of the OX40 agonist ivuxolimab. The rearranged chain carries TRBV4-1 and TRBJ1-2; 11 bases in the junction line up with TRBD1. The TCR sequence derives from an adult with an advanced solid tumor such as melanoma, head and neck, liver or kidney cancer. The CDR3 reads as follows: CASSHQGQGDYGYTF. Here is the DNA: TGCGCCAGCAGCCACCAGGGACAGGGGGACTATGGCTACACCTTC.